The 25 T cell receptor beta chains reported below all come from one sample, sequenced in a study of T cells in Graves' hyperthyroidism and ophthalmopathy. RNA transcripts provided the source from which TCR beta CDR3 regions were amplified. A first-round RT-PCR of the TCR CDR3 used the HTBI primer set. Each CDR3 protein is one row after TCRdb ran MiXCR on the multiplex PCR reads. Among hundreds of thousands of distinct CDR3 sequences listed, over 35% were seen once. Material for sequencing was blood. Source of these receptors: a man younger than 35 with Graves' hyperthyroidism.

The chain is built from TRBV5-4 and TRBJ2-5, with 8 bases matching TRBD1. Germline V gene lookup returns CDR1 SGHNT and CDR2 YYREEE (reference sequence). This CDR3 is built from 12 residues. Trimming cost V 4 bases and J 11 bases; bases outside gene matches: 7. The CDR3 spells CASSHDRGPQYF. CDR3 coding DNA: TGTGCCAGCAGCCACGACAGGGGCCCACAGTACTTC.

The table lists this clonotype with a few counts. The CDR3 DNA reads TGCGCCAGCCCAACTGAGGGTAATGGAAACACCATATATTTT. Translating it yields CASPTEGNGNTIYF. The V and J genes are TRBV5-1 and TRBJ1-3; D remains unclear. Looked up from germline, CDR1 is SGHRS and CDR2 is YFSETQ. V was cut by 7 bases and J by 3 bases, with 14 bases left in between. The CDR3 consists of 14 residues.

V usage is TRBV12-3 or TRBV12-4 and J usage is TRBJ2-6; TRBD1 matches 10 bases. V shed 6 bases and J 0 bases; nucleotides not matched to a gene: 8. This CDR3 comprises 18 residues. The DNA for the CDR3 is TGTGCCAGCAGCTTAAGGACAGGGGGGGGCTCTGGGGCCAACGTCCTGACTTTC. Protein sequence: CASSLRTGGGSGANVLTF.

The table lists this clonotype with a few counts. This chain links TRBV3-1 with TRBJ1-4, with TRBD1 identical over 9 bases. In germline, CDR1 is LGHDT, CDR2 YNNKEL (reference sequence). There are 15 residues in the CDR3. V dropped 3 bases and J dropped 8; count of bases not matched to a gene: 7. This CDR3 is CASSQRGQGDEKLFF. CDR3 bases: TGTGCCAGCAGCCAGAGGGGACAGGGAGACGAAAAACTGTTTTTT.

The chain links TRBV12-5 to TRBJ1-1; D might be TRBD1 (6 bases). Per germline, CDR1 LGHNT and CDR2 FRNRAP. This CDR3 region has 11 residues. V lost 6 bases and J lost 13, with 15 bases in between. CDR3 residues: CASGLAGTLFF. The CDR3 region has the DNA TGTGCTAGTGGCCTCGCCGGGACACTTTTCTTT.

This clonotype was recorded a few times. The chain uses TRBV7-8 and TRBJ1-1, with D uncertain. The V gene's germline CDR1 is SGHVS and CDR2 FQNEAQ. V shed 3 bases and J shed 1 base, with 9 bases lying between them. The CDR3 runs to 14 residues. For the CDR3, the DNA is TGTGCCAGCAGCTTTGCCCCAGCGAACACTGAAGCTTTCTTT. Encoded protein: CASSFAPANTEAFF.

Ten or more counts support this clonotype. The genes are TRBV24-1 and TRBJ1-1; maybe TRBD1 (5 bases). The CDR3 length is 13 residues. Trimming shortened V by 8 bases and J by 4 bases, and 13 bases separated the two germline ends. CDR1 and CDR2 (germline): KGHDR, SFDVKD. CDR3 sequence: CATTKQGGTEAFF. CDR3 sequence (DNA): TGTGCCACCACCAAGCAGGGCGGCACTGAAGCTTTCTTT.

This rearrangement joins TRBV5-1 to TRBJ1-2; 7 bases map to TRBD1. Germline CDR1 reads SGHRS; CDR2 reads YFSETQ. This CDR3 comprises 16 residues. With 4 bases clipped from V and 3 bases from J, the junction kept 12 bases outside the gene matches. The DNA for the CDR3 is TGCGCCAGCAGCACCGAAACAGGGGCTGCTTACTATGGCTACACCTTC. Amino acids: CASSTETGAAYYGYTF.

The chain links TRBV7-8 to TRBJ1-1, with a possible D match to TRBD1 (5 bases). The CDR3 extends over 14 amino acids. CDR1 is SGHVS and CDR2 is FQNEAQ in the germline V gene. The ends were cut back, 0 bases at V and 5 bases at J, with 10 bases in the middle. DNA for the CDR3: TGTGCCAGCAGCTTAGCGGGGGTACTTACTGAAGCTTTCTTT. This codes for CASSLAGVLTEAFF.

This clonotype showed up many times. Relative to the germline gene, one junction end is altered; a read error may explain this. V and J are TRBV7-7 and TRBJ2-5; possible D gene TRBD1, 5 bases. The CDR3 sequence is 13 residues long. CDR1 and CDR2 from the germline V gene are SSHAT and FNYEAQ (reference sequence). The CDR3 reads CASSLGETETQYF. The CDR3 region has the DNA TGTGCTAGCAGCTTAGGGGAAACGGAGACCCAGTACTTC.

The rearrangement uses TRBV20-1 and TRBJ2-7, with D hard to call. Looked up from germline, CDR1 is DFQATT and CDR2 is SNEGSKA (reference sequence). The CDR3 length is 13 residues. Trimming cost V 4 bases and J 2 bases, with 12 bases left between them. CDR3 sequence (DNA): TGCAGTGCTACATCTGACCGAGCCTACGAGCAGTACTTC. Its protein product is CSATSDRAYEQYF.

This clonotype was picked up many times. The gene calls are TRBV19 and TRBJ1-1; maybe TRBD1 (5 bases). This CDR3 has 13 residues. CDR1 and CDR2 from the germline V gene are LNHDA and SQIVND (reference sequence). Trimming removed 4 bases at V and 11 bases at J, with 17 bases between. In nucleotides, the CDR3 is TGTGCCAGTAGTAGGTCGAGAGGGGCAACGGCTTTCTTT. This translates into CASSRSRGATAFF.

The chain is built from TRBV28 and TRBJ1-2; D perhaps matches TRBD1 (5 bases). Germline loops: CDR1 MDHEN, CDR2 SYDVKM. The V and J ends lost 2 bases and 7 bases respectively, with 14 bases between them. This CDR3 is 14 amino acids long. The CDR3 bases are TGTGCCAGCAGTTTAAGCCAGGGAGGGGTTGGCTACACCTTC. Encoded protein: CASSLSQGGVGYTF.

This clonotype came up a few times. This chain joins TRBV7-2 and TRBJ2-7; the D gene is possibly TRBD2 (5 bases). Trimming took off 6 bases at V and 0 bases at J, with 15 bases between the two ends. The germline V gene has CDR1 SGHTA and CDR2 FQGNSA. The CDR3 loop spans 15 amino acids. The CDR3 here is CASSSGIPSSYEQYF. The CDR3 coding sequence is TGTGCCAGCAGTTCCGGGATTCCGAGCTCCTACGAGCAGTACTTC.

J is TRBJ1-1 and V is TRBV7-2; D is possibly TRBD1 (6 bases). The germline CDR1 and CDR2 sequences are SGHTA and FQGNSA. V gave up 5 bases and J gave up 9 bases, with 13 bases separating them. This CDR3 region has 12 residues. This CDR3 is CASSPWGGQAFF. CDR3 DNA sequence: TGTGCCAGCAGCCCCTGGGGGGGGCAAGCTTTCTTT.

This clonotype was found many times. This chain uses TRBV19 with TRBJ1-1, with D possibly being TRBD1 (6 bases). V gave up 8 bases and J gave up 8 bases, with 12 bases separating them. Germline V lookup: CDR1 LNHDA, CDR2 SQIVND (reference sequence). This CDR3 spans 11 amino acids. This chain's CDR3 is CASGRGMEAFF. The CDR3 DNA reads TGTGCCAGTGGTAGGGGGATGGAAGCTTTCTTT.

The chain links TRBV2 to TRBJ2-2; no firm D call. The V end lost 0 bases, the J end lost 8 bases, and 7 bases lay between the germline ends. This CDR3 is 13 amino acids long. The germline V gene has CDR1 SNHLY and CDR2 FYNNEI. CDR3 protein: CASSEAGSGELFF. CDR3 in DNA: TGTGCCAGCAGTGAAGCGGGTAGTGGGGAGCTGTTTTTT.

This clonotype has a handful of counts. This chain uses TRBV3-1 with TRBJ1-6; no clear D gene. With 4 bases removed from V and 10 bases from J, the gap between germline ends came to 11 bases. The CDR3 extends over 13 amino acids. Germline V gene lookup returns CDR1 LGHDT and CDR2 YNNKEL (reference sequence). CDR3 sequence reads: CASSRLGDSPLHF. CDR3 coding DNA: TGTGCCAGCAGCCGCCTCGGCGACTCACCCCTCCACTTT.

The V and J genes are TRBV5-1 and TRBJ2-7; the D is unclear. V lost 2 bases and J 5 bases, leaving 14 bases between the germline ends. Germline V lookup: CDR1 SGHRS, CDR2 YFSETQ. This CDR3 is built from 14 residues. CDR3 sequence (DNA): TGCGCCAGCAGCTTAGGACCCTCTGGGCACGAGCAGTACTTC. Encoded protein: CASSLGPSGHEQYF. The full variable domain, in which reference TRBV5-1 and TRBJ2-7 provide the parts outside the CDR3, is KAGVTQTPRYLIKTRGQQVTLSCSPISGHRSVSWYQQTPGQGLQFLFEYFSETQRNKGNFPGRFSGRQFSNSRSEMNVSTLELGDSALYLCASSLGPSGHEQYFGPGTRLTVT.

This clonotype came up many times. The rearrangement uses TRBV7-9 and TRBJ1-5; 9 bases map to TRBD1. V was pared by 5 bases and J by 4 bases, with 3 bases of the junction left unmatched. The V gene's germline CDR1 is SEHNR and CDR2 FQNEAQ (reference sequence). This CDR3 has 14 amino acids. The CDR3 region is CASSPGQGNQPQHF. The CDR3 DNA reads TGTGCCAGCAGCCCAGGACAGGGGAATCAGCCCCAGCATTTT.

Remarks on this clonotype: A read error may explain this, as a much larger clone is one base away. The V gene is TRBV5-1, the J gene TRBJ2-7; TRBD1 matches 8 bases. The ends lost 7 bases at V and 5 bases at J; junction bases unmatched: 11. The CDR3 consists of 14 residues. Germline V gene lookup returns CDR1 SGHRS and CDR2 YFSETQ. Here the CDR3 reads CASGLRTGSDEQYF. CDR3 coding DNA: TGCGCCAGCGGCCTACGGACAGGGTCGGACGAGCAGTACTTC.

Turning to this clonotype: A clone one base away is much larger, so this may be a read error. V gene TRBV15 combines with J gene TRBJ2-2; perhaps TRBD2 as D (5 bases). CDR3 size: 12 residues. The germline CDR1 and CDR2 sequences are LNHNV and YYDKDF (reference sequence). The CDR3 coding sequence is TGTGCCACCAGCAGGAAGACCGGGGAGCTGCTTTTT. It translates to CATSRKTGELLF.

A remark on this clonotype: In this CDR3 the conserved last residue, phenylalanine or tryptophan, is missing, so a read error is likely. The rearrangement links TRBV5-1 to TRBJ1-1; D is unclear. This CDR3 contains 15 residues. Germline loops: CDR1 SGHRS, CDR2 YFSETQ. The ends were cut back, 0 bases at V and 1 base at J, with 10 bases in the middle. CDR3 loop: CASSLATVSNTEAFL. As DNA, the CDR3 is TGCGCCAGCAGCTTGGCCACAGTCTCGAACACTGAAGCTTTCCTT.

A single count supports this clonotype. A single base separates this from a much larger clone, so it may be a read error. The J gene is TRBJ1-5, the V gene TRBV2; D remains ambiguous. Trimming pared 6 bases from V and 3 bases from J, leaving 6 bases between. From germline, CDR1 is SNHLY and CDR2 FYNNEI. This CDR3 has 12 amino acids. The CDR3 coding sequence is TGTGCCAGCAGGGCCACCAATCAGCCCCAGCATTTT. It translates to CASRATNQPQHF.

V and J are TRBV15 and TRBJ1-6, with 10 bases matching TRBD1. This CDR3 spans 15 amino acids. V lost 3 bases, J lost 6 bases, and 2 bases stayed unmatched. Germline V gene lookup returns CDR1 LNHNV and CDR2 YYDKDF (reference sequence). The CDR3: CATSRDRGFNSPLHF. The CDR3 region has the DNA TGTGCCACCAGCAGGGACAGGGGGTTTAATTCACCCCTCCACTTT.